Each of the 15 T cell receptor beta chains below was sequenced from the same sample in a study of cytomegalovirus exposure and HLA in healthy donors. It was with 60 Vbeta and 13 Jbeta primers that the PCR ran. The assay was immunoSEQ multiplex PCR, and TCRdb's table has in-frame clones only and misses some. In all, the sample yields some 160,000 clones. Input material: PBMCs. All receptors come from a man younger than 40 in good health and CMV-seronegative.

V and J are TRBV28 and TRBJ2-5; 9 nucleotides match TRBD2. This CDR3 is built from 17 residues. Germline V gene lookup returns CDR1 MDHEN and CDR2 SYDVKM. The V segment lost 2 bases and the J segment 4 bases; nucleotides outside the gene matches: 11. The CDR3 DNA reads as TGTGCCAGCAGTTTAATGGGCGGGAGGGCCGAGGGAGAGACCCAGTACTTC. Its translation: CASSLMGGRAEGETQYF.

The chain carries TRBV6-5 and TRBJ1-5, with D uncertain. Germline V CDR1 and CDR2: MNHEY, SVGAGI. The CDR3 has 15 amino acids. Deletions cut 2 bases from V and 1 base from J, with 9 bases between. The CDR3 nucleotides are TGTGCCAGCAGTTACCGGGGAGTGAGCAATCAGCCCCAGCATTTT. Protein product: CASSYRGVSNQPQHF.

The chain joins TRBV7-7 to TRBJ2-7, with D possibly TRBD2 on 5 matching bases. The CDR3 extends over 13 amino acids. Germline V lookup: CDR1 SSHAT, CDR2 FNYEAQ (reference sequence). Trimming cost V 2 bases and J 10 bases, with 15 bases left between them. The CDR3 region is CASSLLTGSGQYF. The CDR3 DNA is TGTGCCAGCAGCTTACTCACGGGAAGTGGACAGTACTTC.

The genes are TRBV9 and TRBJ1-4; D is undetermined. The CDR3 contains 13 residues. Germline CDR1 and CDR2: SGDLS and YYNGEE. V was cut by 1 base and J by 8 bases, with 9 bases left in between. The chain's CDR3 is CASSVSIREKLFF. CDR3 coding DNA: TGTGCCAGCAGCGTATCGATCAGAGAAAAACTGTTTTTT.

J is TRBJ1-2 and V is TRBV28, with TRBD1 as a possible D gene (5 bases). Trimming left V 3 bases short and J 9 bases short, with 14 bases between. This CDR3 spans 13 amino acids. Germline V gene sequence: CDR1 MDHEN, CDR2 SYDVKM. CDR3: CASSLSQGLRYTF. CDR3 DNA sequence: TGTGCCAGCAGTTTGTCGCAGGGACTACGCTACACCTTC.

This rearrangement joins TRBV30 to TRBJ2-3; 10 nucleotides align to TRBD2. After removal of 1 base from V and 8 bases from J, the junction contained 18 bases not matched to a gene. This CDR3 comprises 18 residues. From germline, CDR1 is GTSNPN and CDR2 SVGIG (reference sequence). CDR3 nucleotides: TGTGCCTGGAGTGATCTCGTTCGCCTAGCGGGAGTAGGAGGTACGCAGTATTTT. Amino acids: CAWSDLVRLAGVGGTQYF. Complete variable domain (other parts from reference TRBV30 and TRBJ2-3): SQTIHQWPATLVQPVGSPLSLECTVEGTSNPNLYWYRQAAGRGLQLLFYSVGIGQISSEVPQNLSASRPQDRQFILSSKKLLLSDSGFYLCAWSDLVRLAGVGGTQYFGPGTRLTVL.

The chain joins TRBV12-5 to TRBJ1-1; D remains ambiguous. The germline CDR1 and CDR2 sequences are LGHNT and FRNRAP. With 3 bases removed from V and 1 base from J, the gap between germline ends came to 6 bases. CDR3 length: 13 amino acids. The CDR3 bases are TGTGCTAGTGGTTTTGCAGGGAACACTGAAGCTTTCTTT. Protein sequence: CASGFAGNTEAFF.

The V gene is TRBV5-4, the J gene TRBJ2-6, with a weak D call TRBD1 (7 bases). Germline CDR1 and CDR2: SGHNT and YYREEE (reference sequence). This CDR3 spans 19 amino acids. V dropped 6 bases and J dropped 1 base, with 23 bases sitting between them. The CDR3 region is CASTLGGTVYGSGANVLTF. DNA for the CDR3: TGTGCCAGCACCCTTGGGGGGACAGTTTACGGATCTGGGGCCAACGTCCTGACTTTC.

This rearrangement joins TRBV4-3 to TRBJ1-4; 7 bases are shared with TRBD1. The length of the CDR3 is 14 residues. CDR1 is LGHNA and CDR2 is YSLEER in the germline V gene. V lost 3 bases, J lost 6 bases, and 4 bases stayed unmatched. CDR3 amino acids: CASSHRGLYEKLFF. The CDR3 DNA is TGCGCCAGCAGCCACAGGGGGTTATATGAAAAACTGTTTTTT.

This chain joins TRBV6-1 and TRBJ1-5, with 12 nucleotides matching TRBD1. This CDR3 has 18 amino acids. V lost 4 bases to trimming and J lost 7 bases; unmatched junction nucleotides: 14. CDR1 and CDR2 (germline): MNHNS, SASEGT. The CDR3: CASSVRHRDRGPGQPQHF. In DNA, the CDR3 is TGTGCCAGCAGTGTGAGACACCGGGACAGGGGGCCAGGGCAGCCCCAGCATTTT.

DNA of the CDR3: TGCGCCAGCAGGTCAGGGTCCTACGAGCAGTACTTC. As protein: CASRSGSYEQYF. The chain recombines TRBV5-1 with TRBJ2-7, with D maybe TRBD1 (5 bases). There are 12 residues in the CDR3. Trimming pared 5 bases from V and 1 base from J, leaving 7 bases between. Germline loops: CDR1 SGHRS, CDR2 YFSETQ.

The J gene is TRBJ2-5, the V gene TRBV30, with 11 bases lining up with TRBD1. After removal of 3 bases from V and 4 bases from J, the junction contained 1 base not matched to a gene. There are 13 residues in the CDR3. Germline loops: CDR1 GTSNPN, CDR2 SVGIG (reference sequence). CDR3 residues: CAWSGTGGETQYF. The CDR3 DNA reads as TGTGCCTGGAGCGGGACAGGGGGAGAGACCCAGTACTTC.

The V gene is TRBV27, the J gene TRBJ2-1; tentative D call: TRBD1 (5 bases). Trimming took 1 base from V and 7 from J, leaving 17 bases between them. Germline V gives CDR1 MNHEY, CDR2 SMNVEV (reference sequence). The CDR3 is 16 amino acids. CDR3 in DNA: TGTGCCAGCAGTTTATTTAGGGGCTCGCATTCGAATGAGCAGTTCTTC. Translated, it gives CASSLFRGSHSNEQFF.

The rearrangement links TRBV4-3 to TRBJ2-7, with 8 bases that match TRBD2. CDR3 length: 15 amino acids. V shed 1 base and J 0 bases; nucleotides not matched to a gene: 2. Germline-derived CDR1 and CDR2 are LGHNA and YSLEER. Here the CDR3 DNA reads TGCGCCAGCAGCCAAGCTAGCGGGTACTCCTACGAGCAGTACTTC. Amino acid sequence: CASSQASGYSYEQYF.

This rearrangement joins TRBV11-2 to TRBJ1-3, with D hard to call. The ends were cut back, 5 bases at V and 7 bases at J, with 21 bases in the middle. Per germline, CDR1 SGHAT and CDR2 FQNNGV. CDR3 length equals 16 residues. The CDR3 DNA reads as TGTGCCAGCAGCCCCCCTGCGGCCGAGGATTGGAACACCATATATTTT. It specifies CASSPPAAEDWNTIYF. The full variable domain, completed using reference TRBV11-2 and TRBJ1-3, is EAGVAQSPRYKIIEKRQSVAFWCNPISGHATLYWYQQILGQGPKLLIQFQNNGVVDDSQLPKDRFSAERLKGVDSTLKIQPAKLEDSAVYLCASSPPAAEDWNTIYFGEGSWLTVV.